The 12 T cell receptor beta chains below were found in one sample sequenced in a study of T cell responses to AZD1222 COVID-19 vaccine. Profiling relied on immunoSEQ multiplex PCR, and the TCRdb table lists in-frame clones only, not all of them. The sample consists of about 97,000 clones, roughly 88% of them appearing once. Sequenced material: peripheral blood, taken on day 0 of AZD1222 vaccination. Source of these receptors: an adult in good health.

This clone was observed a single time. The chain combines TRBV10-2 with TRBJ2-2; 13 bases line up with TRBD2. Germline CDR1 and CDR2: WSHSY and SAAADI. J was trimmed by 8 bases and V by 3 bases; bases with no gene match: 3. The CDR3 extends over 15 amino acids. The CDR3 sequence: CASSDRLAGGGELFF. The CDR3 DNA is TGCGCCAGCAGTGACCGACTAGCGGGAGGTGGGGAGCTGTTTTTT.

CDR3 region: CASSPVAGDSTDTQYF. The CDR3 DNA sequence: TGTGCCAGCAGCCCAGTAGCGGGGGACAGCACAGATACGCAGTATTTT. V gene TRBV11-1 combines with J gene TRBJ2-3; 9 positions match TRBD2. V shed 5 bases, J shed 0 bases, and the junction held 6 bases outside the gene matches. Germline V lookup: CDR1 SGHAT, CDR2 FQDESV (reference sequence). The CDR3 runs 16 residues.

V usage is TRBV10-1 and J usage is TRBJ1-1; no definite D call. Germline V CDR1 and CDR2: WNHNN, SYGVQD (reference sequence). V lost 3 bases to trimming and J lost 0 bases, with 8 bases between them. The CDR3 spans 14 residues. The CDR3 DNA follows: TGCGCCAGCAGTGAATCTCCGGTGAACACTGAAGCTTTCTTT. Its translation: CASSESPVNTEAFF.

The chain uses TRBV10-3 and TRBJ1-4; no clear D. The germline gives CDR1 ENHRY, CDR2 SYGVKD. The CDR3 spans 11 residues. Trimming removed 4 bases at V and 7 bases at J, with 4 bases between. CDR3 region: CAISGGEKLFF. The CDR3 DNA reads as TGTGCCATCAGTGGGGGTGAAAAACTGTTTTTT.

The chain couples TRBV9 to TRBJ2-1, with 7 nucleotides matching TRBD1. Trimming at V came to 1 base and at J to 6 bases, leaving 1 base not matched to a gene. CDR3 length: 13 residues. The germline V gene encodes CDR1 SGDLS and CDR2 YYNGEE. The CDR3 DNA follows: TGTGCCAGCAGCGTATCAGGGGGCAATGAGCAGTTCTTC. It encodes CASSVSGGNEQFF.

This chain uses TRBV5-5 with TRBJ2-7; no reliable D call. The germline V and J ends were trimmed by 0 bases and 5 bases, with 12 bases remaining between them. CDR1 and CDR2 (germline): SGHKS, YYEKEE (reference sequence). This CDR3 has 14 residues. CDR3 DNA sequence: TGTGCCAGCAGCTTGGTACCGGGTGTGAACGAGCAGTACTTC. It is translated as CASSLVPGVNEQYF. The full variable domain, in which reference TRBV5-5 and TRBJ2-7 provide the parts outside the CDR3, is DAGVTQSPTHLIKTRGQQVTLRCSPISGHKSVSWYQQVLGQGPQFIFQYYEKEERGRGNFPDRFSARQFPNYSSELNVNALLLGDSALYLCASSLVPGVNEQYFGPGTRLTVT.

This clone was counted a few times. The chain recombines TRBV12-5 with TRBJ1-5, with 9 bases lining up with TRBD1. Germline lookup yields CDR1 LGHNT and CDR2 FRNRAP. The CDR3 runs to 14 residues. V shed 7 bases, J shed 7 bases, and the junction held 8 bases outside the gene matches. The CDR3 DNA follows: TGTGCTAGTGCACCACGGGACAGGGCCCAGCCCCAGCATTTT. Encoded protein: CASAPRDRAQPQHF.

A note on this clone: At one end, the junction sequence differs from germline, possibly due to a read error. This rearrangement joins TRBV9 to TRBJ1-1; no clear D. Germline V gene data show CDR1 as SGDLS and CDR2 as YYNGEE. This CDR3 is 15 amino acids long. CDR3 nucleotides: TGTGCCACCAGCGCCGGGAACTCATTCAACACTGAAGCTTTCTTT. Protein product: CATSAGNSFNTEAFF. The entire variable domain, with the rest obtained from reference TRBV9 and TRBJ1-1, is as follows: DSGVTQTPKHLITATGQRVTLRCSPRSGDLSVYWYQQSLDQGLQFLIQYYNGEERAKGNILERFSAQQFPDLHSELNLSSLELGDSALYFCATSAGNSFNTEAFFGQGTRLTVV.

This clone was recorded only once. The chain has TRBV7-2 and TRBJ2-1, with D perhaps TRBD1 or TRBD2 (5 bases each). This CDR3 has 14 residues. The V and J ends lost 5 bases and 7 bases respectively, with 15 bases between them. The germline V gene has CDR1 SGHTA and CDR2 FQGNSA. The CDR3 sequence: CASSSRDPLNEQFF. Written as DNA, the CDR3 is TGTGCCAGCAGCAGCCGGGACCCATTGAATGAGCAGTTCTTC. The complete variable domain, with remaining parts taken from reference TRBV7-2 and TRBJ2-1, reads GAGVSQSPSNKVTEKGKDVELRCDPISGHTALYWYRQSLGQGLEFLIYFQGNSAPDKSGLPSDRFSAERTGGSVSTLTIQRTQQEDSAVYLCASSSRDPLNEQFFGPGTRLTVL.

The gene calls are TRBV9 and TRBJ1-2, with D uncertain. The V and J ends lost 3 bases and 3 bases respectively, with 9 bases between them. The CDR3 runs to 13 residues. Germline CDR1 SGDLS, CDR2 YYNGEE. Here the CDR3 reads CASSGGVDYGYTF. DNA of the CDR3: TGTGCCAGCAGCGGCGGGGTGGACTATGGCTACACCTTC.

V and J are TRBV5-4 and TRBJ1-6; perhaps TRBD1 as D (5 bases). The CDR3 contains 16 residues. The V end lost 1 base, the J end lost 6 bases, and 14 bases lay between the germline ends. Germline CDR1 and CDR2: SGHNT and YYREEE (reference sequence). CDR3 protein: CASSLSAGRSNSPLHF. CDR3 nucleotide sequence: TGTGCCAGCAGCTTGTCAGCAGGGCGGAGTAATTCACCCCTCCACTTT.

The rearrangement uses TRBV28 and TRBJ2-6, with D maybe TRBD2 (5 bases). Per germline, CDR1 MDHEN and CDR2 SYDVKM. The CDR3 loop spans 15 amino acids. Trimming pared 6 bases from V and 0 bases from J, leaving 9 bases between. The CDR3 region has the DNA TGTGCCAGCAGCCCAGGAGGCTCTGGGGCCAACGTCCTGACTTTC. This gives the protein CASSPGGSGANVLTF.